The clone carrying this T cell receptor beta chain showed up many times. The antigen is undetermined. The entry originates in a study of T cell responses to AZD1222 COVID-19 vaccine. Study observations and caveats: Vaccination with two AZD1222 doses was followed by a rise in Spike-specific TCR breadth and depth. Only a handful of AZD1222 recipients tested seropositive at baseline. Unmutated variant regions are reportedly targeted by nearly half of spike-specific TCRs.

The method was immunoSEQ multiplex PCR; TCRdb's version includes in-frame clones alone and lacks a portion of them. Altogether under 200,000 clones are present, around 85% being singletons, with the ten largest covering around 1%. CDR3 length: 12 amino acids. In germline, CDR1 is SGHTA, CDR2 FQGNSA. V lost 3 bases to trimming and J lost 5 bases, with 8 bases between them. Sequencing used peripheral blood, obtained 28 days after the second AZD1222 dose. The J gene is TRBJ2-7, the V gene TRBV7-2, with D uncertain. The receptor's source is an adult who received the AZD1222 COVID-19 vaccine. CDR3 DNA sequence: TGTGCCAGCAGCTTGGGCCAGAACGAGCAGTACTTC. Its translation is CASSLGQNEQYF.